These 16 T cell receptor beta chains share one sample of origin, sequenced in a study of regulatory T cells in long-lasting Graves disease. Time point specified: persistent/refractory GD, antithyroid drugs over 5 years with positive TRAb. RNA isolated from PBMCs was used to make the TCR library. HTBI primers from iRepertoire and Arm-PCR of CDR3 regions yielded the TCR beta libraries. TCRdb used MiXCR to reprocess the multiplex PCR reads, holding one entry per CDR3 protein. The sample holds 400,000 to 500,000 distinct CDR3 sequences; 21% are singletons and the top ten take 14%. The sequencing used peripheral blood mononuclear cells (PBMCs), collected when the disease was refractory, from a patient treated with antithyroid drugs. These receptor sequences come from a female donor with Graves disease.

The chain is built from TRBV2 and TRBJ1-6; the D is unclear. The CDR3 spans 16 residues. Germline V gives CDR1 SNHLY, CDR2 FYNNEI. Deletions cut 6 bases from V and 2 bases from J, with 14 bases between. CDR3 loop: CASRVTGETYNSPLHF. CDR3 bases: TGTGCCAGCAGAGTAACCGGGGAGACCTATAATTCACCCCTCCACTTT.

This clonotype showed up many times. The chain combines TRBV28 with TRBJ2-2; TRBD1 matches at 8 bases. This CDR3 comprises 15 residues. Germline V gives CDR1 MDHEN, CDR2 SYDVKM. V gave up 3 bases and J gave up 7 bases; unmatched junction bases: 7. CDR3 DNA sequence: TGTGCCAGCAGTTTGAAGGTGACAGGGGACGGGGAGCTGTTTTTT. Its protein product is CASSLKVTGDGELFF.

The sample holds many counts of this clonotype. The rearrangement links TRBV27 to TRBJ1-2; D remains unclear. The CDR3 extends over 14 amino acids. CDR1 MNHEY and CDR2 SMNVEV come from the germline V gene (reference sequence). Trimming shortened V by 3 bases and J by 4 bases, and 12 bases separated the two germline ends. DNA for the CDR3: TGTGCCAGCAGTTTGAACAGTATACGCTATGGCTACACCTTC. This codes for CASSLNSIRYGYTF.

This clonotype has just a few counts. This chain uses TRBV28 with TRBJ2-6; D is unclear. This CDR3 has 15 residues. Germline values: CDR1 MDHEN, CDR2 SYDVKM. V lost 1 base and J lost 1, with 5 bases in between. CDR3 in amino acids: CASSLLESGANVLTF. The DNA for the CDR3 is TGTGCCAGCAGTTTATTGGAGTCTGGGGCCAACGTCCTGACTTTC.

Remarks on this clonotype: Since a much larger clone is just one base distant, this may be a read error. This chain uses TRBV28 with TRBJ2-7; TRBD1 matches at 9 bases. The ends lost 8 bases at V and 5 bases at J; junction bases unmatched: 7. Germline CDR1 and CDR2: MDHEN and SYDVKM. This CDR3 is 13 amino acids long. The CDR3 DNA reads as TGTGCCAGCTGGGACAGGGCCCCCGACGAGCAGTACTTC. Protein sequence: CASWDRAPDEQYF.

The chain recombines TRBV12-3 or TRBV12-4 with TRBJ2-6; TRBD1 might be the D (6 bases). This CDR3 is 17 amino acids long. V gave up 4 bases and J gave up 0 bases, with 13 bases separating them. The CDR3 sequence: CASSSTGLNSGANVLTF. CDR3 nucleotides: TGTGCCAGCAGTTCGACAGGATTAAACTCTGGGGCCAACGTCCTGACTTTC.

There are many counts of this clonotype. The CDR3 DNA reads as TGTGCCAGCAGCTACTCCACGAAAGGCGGTTGGGAAGAGACCCAGTACTTC. Residues: CASSYSTKGGWEETQYF. J is TRBJ2-5 and V is TRBV7-2; D unclear. The CDR3 has 17 amino acids. V was shortened by 4 bases and J by 3 bases, with 21 bases between the two germline ends. The germline CDR1 and CDR2 sequences are SGHTA and FQGNSA.

This clonotype was seen repeatedly, ten times or more. The J gene is TRBJ2-5, the V gene TRBV2; TRBD2 matches 7 bases. The V gene end was trimmed by 7 bases and the J gene end by 5 bases; junction bases not matched to a gene: 19. CDR1 is SNHLY and CDR2 is FYNNEI in the germline V gene. The CDR3 contains 17 residues. The CDR3 DNA reads TGTGCCAGCATGGGGAGGGCAGCTAGCCTGCTCGTGGAGACCCAGTACTTC. Its protein is CASMGRAASLLVETQYF.

This chain joins TRBV20-1 and TRBJ2-7, with 8 positions matching TRBD1. Trimming removed 2 bases from V and 3 bases from J; junction bases left unmatched: 3. Per germline, CDR1 DFQATT and CDR2 SNEGSKA (reference sequence). The length of the CDR3 is 13 residues. CDR3 protein: CSARTTGGYEQYF. The CDR3 bases are TGCAGTGCTAGAACTACAGGGGGCTACGAGCAGTACTTC.

The table lists this clonotype with many counts. The rearrangement uses TRBV28 and TRBJ2-7; D is possibly TRBD2 (7 bases). Looked up from germline, CDR1 is MDHEN and CDR2 is SYDVKM. Trimming removed 3 bases from V and 2 bases from J, with 14 bases in between. The CDR3 sequence is 15 residues long. CDR3: CASSFIRGAPYEQYF. The CDR3 DNA follows: TGTGCCAGCAGTTTCATTCGGGGGGCCCCCTACGAGCAGTACTTC.

Many counts were recorded for this clonotype. This chain links TRBV2 with TRBJ2-5; D is uncertain. Between the trimmed V and J ends, which lost 8 bases and 2 bases, there was a span of 18 bases. Germline CDR1 reads SNHLY; CDR2 reads FYNNEI. The CDR3 contains 15 residues. The CDR3 DNA reads TGTGCCAGCCGTCGAGACCAGAGACAACAAGAGACCCAGTACTTC. Amino acid sequence: CASRRDQRQQETQYF.

The V and J genes are TRBV2 and TRBJ1-5, with a tentative D call TRBD1 (5 bases). V was shortened by 4 bases and J by 1 base, with 8 bases between the two germline ends. Germline V gives CDR1 SNHLY, CDR2 FYNNEI. This CDR3 spans 14 amino acids. CDR3 DNA: TGTGCCAGCAGTGCAGGGCTCAGCAATCAGCCCCAGCATTTT. Residues: CASSAGLSNQPQHF. Based on the CDR3 plus reference TRBV2 and TRBJ1-5, the full variable domain is EPEVTQTPSHQVTQMGQEVILRCVPISNHLYFYWYRQILGQKVEFLVSFYNNEISEKSEIFDDQFSVERPDGSNFTLKIRSTKLEDSAMYFCASSAGLSNQPQHFGDGTRLSIL.

This clonotype has just a few counts. The rearrangement uses TRBV29-1 and TRBJ2-2, with 7 bases identical to TRBD2. Germline V gene sequence: CDR1 SQVTM, CDR2 ANQGSEA. The CDR3 is made up of 13 amino acids. V shed 6 bases, J shed 4 bases, and the junction held 5 bases outside the gene matches. The CDR3 protein is CSVAGVGTGELFF. Written as DNA, the CDR3 is TGCAGCGTCGCGGGAGTAGGCACCGGGGAGCTGTTTTTT.

This clonotype was seen at least ten times. This CDR3 reads CASSLGLAGTYTGELFF. The CDR3 nucleotides read TGTGCCAGCAGCCTGGGACTAGCGGGGACTTACACCGGGGAGCTGTTTTTT. The chain couples TRBV11-2 to TRBJ2-2; 13 bases are a match to TRBD2. V lost 5 bases to trimming and J lost 3 bases; unmatched junction nucleotides: 6. The CDR3 loop spans 17 amino acids. Germline CDR1 is SGHAT and CDR2 is FQNNGV.

The gene calls are TRBV29-1 and TRBJ2-2; the D gene could be TRBD1 or TRBD2 (7 bases each). This CDR3 is 13 amino acids long. Trimming pared 4 bases from V and 5 bases from J, leaving 11 bases between. The germline V gene encodes CDR1 SQVTM and CDR2 ANQGSEA. This CDR3 reads CSVGGGQTGELFF. CDR3 coding DNA: TGCAGCGTTGGGGGGGGACAGACCGGGGAGCTGTTTTTT.

This clonotype is a singleton in its sample. The chain is built from TRBV28 and TRBJ2-1; perhaps D is TRBD1 or TRBD2 (5 bases each). CDR3 size: 15 residues. CDR1 and CDR2 from the germline V gene are MDHEN and SYDVKM. The V end was cut by 3 bases, the J end by 0 bases, with 9 bases between. The DNA for the CDR3 is TGTGCCAGCAGTTTTTGGGGGAGCTCCTACAATGAGCAGTTCTTC. Its protein is CASSFWGSSYNEQFF. The full variable domain, with the rest looked up from reference TRBV28 and TRBJ2-1, is DVKVTQSSRYLVKRTGEKVFLECVQDMDHENMFWYRQDPGLGLRLIYFSYDVKMKEKGDIPEGYSVSREKKERFSLILESASTNQTSMYLCASSFWGSSYNEQFFGPGTRLTVL.